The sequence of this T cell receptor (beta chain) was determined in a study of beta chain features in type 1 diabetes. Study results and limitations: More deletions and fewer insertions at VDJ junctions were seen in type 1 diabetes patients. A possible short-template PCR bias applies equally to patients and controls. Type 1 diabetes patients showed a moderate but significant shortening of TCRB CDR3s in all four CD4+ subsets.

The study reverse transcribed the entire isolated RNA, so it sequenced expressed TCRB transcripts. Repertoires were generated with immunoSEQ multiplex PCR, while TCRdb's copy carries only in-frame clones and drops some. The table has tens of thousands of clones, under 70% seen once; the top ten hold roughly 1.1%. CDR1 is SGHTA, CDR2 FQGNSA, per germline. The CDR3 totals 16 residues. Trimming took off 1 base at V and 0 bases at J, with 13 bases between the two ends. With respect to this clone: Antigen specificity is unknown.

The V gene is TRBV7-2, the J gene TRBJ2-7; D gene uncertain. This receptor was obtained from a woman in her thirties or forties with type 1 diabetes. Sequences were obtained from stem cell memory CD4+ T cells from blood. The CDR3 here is CASSLVGTDYSYEQYF. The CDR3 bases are TGTGCCAGCAGCTTAGTTGGCACCGATTACTCCTACGAGCAGTACTTC.